Shown below are 5 T cell receptor beta chains from a single sample sequenced in a study of T cells expressing NK-cell markers. TCRdb reprocessed the 5' RACE reads; each CDR3 protein has one entry and no DNA is given. The sample totals 350,000 to 450,000 distinct CDR3 sequences. The sequenced material came from blood T cells: a sorted CD56 or NKG2C T cell subset, CD4+ or CD8+ T cells, or bulk PBMC T cells (not recorded which). These TCRs come from a man aged 18-69 years in good health.

The chain has TRBV9 and TRBJ2-2; the TCRdb D gene call, TRBD1, has no DNA to confirm it. The CDR3 spans 15 residues. Germline CDR1 is SGDLS and CDR2 is YYNGEE. The CDR3 reads CASSNPGQWAGELFF.

The chain has TRBV2 and TRBJ2-3; without DNA, the TCRdb call of TRBD1 cannot be checked. CDR3 length equals 15 residues. CDR1 is SNHLY and CDR2 is FYNNEI in the germline V gene. This CDR3 reads CASSVNRGNADTQYF.

The chain joins TRBV28 to TRBJ2-7; TCRdb gives TRBD1 as the D gene, but with no DNA this cannot be confirmed. The V gene's germline CDR1 is MDHEN and CDR2 SYDVKM. The CDR3 is 15 residues long. CDR3 amino acids: CASKLLASPSYEQYF.

The V and J genes are TRBV20-1 and TRBJ2-2; TCRdb gives TRBD1 as the D gene, but with no DNA this cannot be confirmed. The CDR3 runs to 15 residues. Germline V gives CDR1 DFQATT, CDR2 SNEGSKA (reference sequence). This chain's CDR3 is CSARPGGRNTGELFF.

This sequence joins TRBV28 and TRBJ2-5; the TCRdb call, TRBD1, lacks DNA for checking. Per the germline V gene, CDR1 is MDHEN and CDR2 is SYDVKM. The CDR3 has 16 residues. CDR3 residues: CASSLLFGDGEETQYF.